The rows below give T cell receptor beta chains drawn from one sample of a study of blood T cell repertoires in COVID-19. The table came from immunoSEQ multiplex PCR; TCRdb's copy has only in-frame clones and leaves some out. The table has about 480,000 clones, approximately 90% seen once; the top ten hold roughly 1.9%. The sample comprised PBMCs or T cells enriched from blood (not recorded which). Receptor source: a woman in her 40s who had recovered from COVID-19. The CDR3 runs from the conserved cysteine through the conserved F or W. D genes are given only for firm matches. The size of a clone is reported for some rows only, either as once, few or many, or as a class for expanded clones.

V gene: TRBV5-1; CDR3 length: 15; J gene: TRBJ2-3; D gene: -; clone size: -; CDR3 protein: CASSLDPTSTDTQYF; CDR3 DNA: TGCGCCAGCAGCTTGGATCCGACTAGCACAGATACGCAGTATTTT
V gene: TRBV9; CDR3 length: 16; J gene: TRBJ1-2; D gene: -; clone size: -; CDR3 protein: CASSVAWTDTNYGYTF; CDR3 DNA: TGTGCCAGCAGCGTAGCCTGGACAGACACTAACTATGGCTACACCTTC
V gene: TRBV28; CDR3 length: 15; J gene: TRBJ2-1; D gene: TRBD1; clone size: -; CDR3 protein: CASSSLGTAYNEQFF; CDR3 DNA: TGTGCCAGCAGTTCCCTCGGGACAGCCTACAATGAGCAGTTCTTC
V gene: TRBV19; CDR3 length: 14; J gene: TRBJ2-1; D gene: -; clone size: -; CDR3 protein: CASSISLVYNEQFF; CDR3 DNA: TGTGCCAGTAGTATTAGTCTAGTTTACAATGAGCAGTTCTTC
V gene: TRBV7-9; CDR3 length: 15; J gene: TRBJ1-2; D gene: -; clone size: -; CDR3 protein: CASSLQGRKNYGYTF; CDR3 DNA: TGTGCCAGCAGCTTACAGGGCCGGAAAAACTATGGCTACACCTTC
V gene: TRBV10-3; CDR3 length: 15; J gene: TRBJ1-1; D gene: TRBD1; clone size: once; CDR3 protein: CAISRDRGSGTEAFF; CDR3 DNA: TGTGCCATCAGCCGGGACAGGGGATCCGGCACTGAAGCTTTCTTT
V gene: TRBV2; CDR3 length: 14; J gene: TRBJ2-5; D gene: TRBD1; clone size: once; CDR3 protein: CASRGRPNQETQYF; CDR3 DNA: TGTGCCAGTAGGGGGCGGCCAAACCAAGAGACCCAGTACTTC
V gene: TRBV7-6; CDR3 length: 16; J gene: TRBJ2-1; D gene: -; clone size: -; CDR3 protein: CASSLVRTLRYNEQFF; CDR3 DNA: TGTGCCAGCAGCTTGGTCAGGACTCTCCGGTACAATGAGCAGTTCTTC
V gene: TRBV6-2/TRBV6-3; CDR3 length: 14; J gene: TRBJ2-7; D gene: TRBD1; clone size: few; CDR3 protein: CASSYGTASYEQYF; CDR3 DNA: TGTGCCAGCAGTTACGGGACAGCTTCCTACGAGCAGTACTTC
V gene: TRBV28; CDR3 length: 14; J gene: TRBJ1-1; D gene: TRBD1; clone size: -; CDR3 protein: CASSLRQGATEAFF; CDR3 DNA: TGTGCCAGCAGTTTGCGGCAGGGGGCGACTGAAGCTTTCTTT
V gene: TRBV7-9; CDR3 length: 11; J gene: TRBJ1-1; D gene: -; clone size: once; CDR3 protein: CASSKDSEAFF; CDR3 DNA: TGTGCCAGCAGCAAGGACAGTGAAGCTTTCTTT
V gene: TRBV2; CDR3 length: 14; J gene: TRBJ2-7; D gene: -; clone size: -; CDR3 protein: CASMFTGYPYEQYF; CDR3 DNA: TGTGCCAGCATGTTTACAGGGTATCCCTACGAGCAGTACTTC
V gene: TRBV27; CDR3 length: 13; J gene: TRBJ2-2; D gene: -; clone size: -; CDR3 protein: CASSYRNTGELFF; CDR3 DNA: TGTGCCAGCAGTTACAGGAACACCGGGGAGCTGTTTTTT
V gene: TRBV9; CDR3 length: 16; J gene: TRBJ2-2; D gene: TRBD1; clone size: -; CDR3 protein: CASSDTGQGFPGELFF; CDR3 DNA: TGTGCCAGCAGCGATACGGGACAGGGATTTCCCGGGGAGCTGTTTTTT
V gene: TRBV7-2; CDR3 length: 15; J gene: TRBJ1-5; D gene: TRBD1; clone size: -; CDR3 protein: CASSPAGGGYQPQHF; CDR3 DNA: TGTGCCAGCAGCCCGGCAGGGGGCGGATATCAGCCCCAGCATTTT
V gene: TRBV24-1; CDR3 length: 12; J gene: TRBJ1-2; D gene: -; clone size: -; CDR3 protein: CATSDFGGGYTF; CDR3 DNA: TGTGCCACCAGTGATTTCGGCGGTGGCTACACCTTC
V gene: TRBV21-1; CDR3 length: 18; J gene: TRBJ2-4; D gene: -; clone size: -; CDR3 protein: CASSGDRTSGLEKNIQYF; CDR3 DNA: TGTGCCAGCAGCGGAGACAGGACATCGGGGTTGGAAAAAAACATTCAGTACTTC
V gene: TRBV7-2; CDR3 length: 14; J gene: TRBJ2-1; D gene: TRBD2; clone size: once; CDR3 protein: CATTSSGTSGSWFF; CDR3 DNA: TGTGCCACGACGAGCTCCGGGACTAGCGGTAGTTGGTTCTTC
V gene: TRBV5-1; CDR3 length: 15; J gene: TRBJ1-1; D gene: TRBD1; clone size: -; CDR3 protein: CASSGTGGMDTEAFF; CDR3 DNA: TGCGCCAGCAGCGGAACAGGGGGCATGGACACTGAAGCTTTCTTT
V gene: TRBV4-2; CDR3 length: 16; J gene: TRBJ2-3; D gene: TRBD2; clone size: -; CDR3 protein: CASSQETGGGADTQYF; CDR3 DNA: TGTGCCAGCAGCCAAGAAACGGGAGGGGGGGCAGATACGCAGTATTTT
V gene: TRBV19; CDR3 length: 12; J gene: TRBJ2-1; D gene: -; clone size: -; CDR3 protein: CAARGGGNEQFF; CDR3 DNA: TGTGCCGCCCGAGGCGGAGGCAATGAGCAGTTCTTC
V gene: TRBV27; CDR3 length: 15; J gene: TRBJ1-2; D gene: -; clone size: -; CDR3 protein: CASSHSPTDFYGYTF; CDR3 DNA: TGTGCCAGCAGCCATTCTCCGACAGATTTCTATGGCTACACCTTC
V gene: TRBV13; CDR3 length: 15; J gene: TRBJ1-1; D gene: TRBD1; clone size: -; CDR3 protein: CATTGIGGPGTEAFF; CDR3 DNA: TGTGCCACCACAGGAATAGGGGGCCCGGGGACTGAAGCTTTCTTT
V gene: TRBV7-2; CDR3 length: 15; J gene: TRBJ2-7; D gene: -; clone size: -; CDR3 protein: CASSLGDYWAGEQYF; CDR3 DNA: TGTGCCAGCAGCTTAGGGGATTATTGGGCGGGAGAGCAGTACTTC
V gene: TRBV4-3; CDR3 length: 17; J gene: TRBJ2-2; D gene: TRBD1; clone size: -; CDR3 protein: CASSQQGVGENTGELFF; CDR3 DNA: TGCGCCAGCAGCCAACAGGGGGTTGGAGAAAACACCGGGGAGCTGTTTTTT
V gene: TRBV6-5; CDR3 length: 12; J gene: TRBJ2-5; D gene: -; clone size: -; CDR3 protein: CASSSSTGFRNF; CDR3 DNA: TGTGCCAGCAGTTCATCCACAGGGTTTCGAAACTTC
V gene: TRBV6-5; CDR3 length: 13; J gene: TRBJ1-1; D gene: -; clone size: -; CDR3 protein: CASSRRGNTEAFF; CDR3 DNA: TGTGCCAGCAGCCGTAGGGGGAACACTGAAGCTTTCTTT
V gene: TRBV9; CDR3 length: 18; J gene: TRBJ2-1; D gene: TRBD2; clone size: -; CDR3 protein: CASSVGAGAGRSYNEQFF; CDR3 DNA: TGTGCCAGCAGCGTAGGAGCGGGGGCGGGCCGCTCCTACAATGAGCAGTTCTTC
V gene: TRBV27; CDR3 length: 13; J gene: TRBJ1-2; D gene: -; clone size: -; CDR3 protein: CASSPRTDYGYTF; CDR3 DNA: TGTGCCAGCAGTCCCAGGACAGACTATGGCTACACCTTC
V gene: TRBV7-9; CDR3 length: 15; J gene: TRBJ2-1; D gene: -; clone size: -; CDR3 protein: CASSSPQGPYNEQFF; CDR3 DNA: TGTGCCAGCAGCTCCCCCCAGGGCCCCTACAATGAGCAGTTCTTC
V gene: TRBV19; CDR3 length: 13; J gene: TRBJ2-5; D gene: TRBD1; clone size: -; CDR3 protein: CASSPDRQETQYF; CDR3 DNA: TGTGCCAGTAGTCCGGACAGGCAAGAGACCCAGTACTTC
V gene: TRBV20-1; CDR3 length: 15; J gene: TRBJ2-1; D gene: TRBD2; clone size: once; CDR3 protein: CSASKVLAGGHGQFF; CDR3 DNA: TGCAGTGCTAGTAAGGTACTAGCGGGAGGGCACGGGCAGTTCTTC
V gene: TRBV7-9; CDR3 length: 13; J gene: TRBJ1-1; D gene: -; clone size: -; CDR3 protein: CASSSTLNTEAFF; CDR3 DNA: TGTGCCAGCAGCTCCACACTGAACACTGAAGCTTTCTTT
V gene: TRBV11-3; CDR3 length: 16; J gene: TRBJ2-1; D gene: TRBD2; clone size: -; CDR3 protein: CASSLEASGRAGEQFF; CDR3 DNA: TGTGCCAGCAGCTTAGAAGCTAGCGGGAGGGCCGGTGAGCAGTTCTTC
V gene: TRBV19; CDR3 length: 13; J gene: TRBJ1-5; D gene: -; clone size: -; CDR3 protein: CASSPLTVLPQHF; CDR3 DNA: TGTGCCAGTAGCCCACTGACAGTTTTGCCCCAGCATTTT
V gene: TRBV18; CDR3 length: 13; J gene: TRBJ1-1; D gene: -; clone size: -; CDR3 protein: CASSQDIGTEAFF; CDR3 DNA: TGTGCCAGCTCTCAGGACATTGGCACTGAAGCTTTCTTT
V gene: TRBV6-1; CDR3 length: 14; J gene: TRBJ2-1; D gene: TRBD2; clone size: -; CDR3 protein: CASTSGRLSREQFF; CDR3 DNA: TGTGCCAGCACTAGCGGGAGGCTTTCACGAGAGCAGTTCTTC
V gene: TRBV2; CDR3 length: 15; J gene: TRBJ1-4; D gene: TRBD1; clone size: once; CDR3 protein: CASSDTGGGGEKLFF; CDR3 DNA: TGTGCCAGCAGCGACACAGGGGGCGGTGGTGAAAAACTGTTTTTT
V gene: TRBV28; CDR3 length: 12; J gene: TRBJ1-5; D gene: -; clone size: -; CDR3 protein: CASSSRNQPQHF; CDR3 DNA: TGTGCCAGCAGTTCTCGGAATCAGCCCCAGCATTTT
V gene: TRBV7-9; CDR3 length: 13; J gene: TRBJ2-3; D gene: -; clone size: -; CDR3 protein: CASSERLADTQYF; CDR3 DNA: TGTGCCAGCAGCGAACGGTTAGCAGATACGCAGTATTTT
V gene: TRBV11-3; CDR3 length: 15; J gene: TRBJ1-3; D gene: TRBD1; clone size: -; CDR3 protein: CASSLYQGDGNTIYF; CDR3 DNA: TGTGCCAGCAGCCTATATCAGGGGGACGGAAACACCATATATTTT
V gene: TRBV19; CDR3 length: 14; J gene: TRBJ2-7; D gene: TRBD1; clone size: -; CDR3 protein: CASSIRQGVGEQYF; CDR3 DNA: TGTGCCAGTAGTATACGTCAGGGGGTAGGCGAGCAGTACTTC
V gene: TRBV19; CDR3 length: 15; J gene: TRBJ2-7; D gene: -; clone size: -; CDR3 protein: CASRGGLASSYEQYF; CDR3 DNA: TGTGCCAGTAGGGGCGGGCTAGCGAGTTCCTACGAGCAGTACTTC
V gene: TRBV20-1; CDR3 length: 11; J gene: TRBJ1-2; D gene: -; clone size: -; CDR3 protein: CSASLGGGYTF; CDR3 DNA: TGCAGTGCTAGTCTAGGGGGAGGCTACACCTTC
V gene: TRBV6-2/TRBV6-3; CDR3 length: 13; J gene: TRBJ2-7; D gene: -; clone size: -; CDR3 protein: CASSYSRVHEQYF; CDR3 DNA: TGTGCCAGCAGTTACTCAAGAGTCCACGAGCAGTACTTC